The source of this TCR beta chain is a study of OX40 agonist ivuxolimab in advanced cancers. The CDR3 consists of 15 residues. V shed 5 bases, J shed 7 bases, and the junction held 14 bases outside the gene matches. Germline V lookup: CDR1 SGHAT, CDR2 FQNNGV. The table came from immunoSEQ multiplex PCR; TCRdb's copy has only in-frame clones and leaves some out. This table has about 43,000 clones, 80% appearing once. This receptor was identified in an adult with an advanced solid tumor such as melanoma, head and neck, liver or kidney cancer. The V call is TRBV11-2, the J call TRBJ2-7, with TRBD2 matching 7 bases. Sequencing used CD4+ or CD8+ T cells sorted from blood, obtained in a trial of the OX40 agonist ivuxolimab. CDR3 nucleotides: TGTGCCAGCAGCCCACGGGGCGGGAGAGTCAGGGAGCAGTACTTC. Its translation is CASSPRGGRVREQYF.